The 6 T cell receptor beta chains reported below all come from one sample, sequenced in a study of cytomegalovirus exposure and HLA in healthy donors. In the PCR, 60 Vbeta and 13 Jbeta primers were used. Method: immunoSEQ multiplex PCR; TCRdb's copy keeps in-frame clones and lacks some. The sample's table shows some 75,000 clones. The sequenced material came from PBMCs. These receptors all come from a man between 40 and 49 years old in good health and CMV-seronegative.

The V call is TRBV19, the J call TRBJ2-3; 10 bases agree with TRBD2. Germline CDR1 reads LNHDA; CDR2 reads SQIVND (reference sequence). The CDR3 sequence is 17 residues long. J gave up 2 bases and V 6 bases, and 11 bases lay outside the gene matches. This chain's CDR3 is CASSPGASGGNTDTQYF. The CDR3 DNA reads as TGTGCCAGTAGCCCCGGGGCTAGCGGGGGAAACACAGATACGCAGTATTTT.

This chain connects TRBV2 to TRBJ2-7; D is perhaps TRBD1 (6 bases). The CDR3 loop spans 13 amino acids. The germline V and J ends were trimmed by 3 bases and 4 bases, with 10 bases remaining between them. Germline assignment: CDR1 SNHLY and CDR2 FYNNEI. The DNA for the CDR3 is TGTGCCAGCAGTGAGTACAGGGCGTACGAGCAGTACTTC. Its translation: CASSEYRAYEQYF.

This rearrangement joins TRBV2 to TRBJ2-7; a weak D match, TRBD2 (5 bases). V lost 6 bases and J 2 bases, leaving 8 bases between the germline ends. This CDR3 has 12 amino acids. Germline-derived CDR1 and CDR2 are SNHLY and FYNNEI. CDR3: CASRAEAYEQYF. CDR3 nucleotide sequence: TGTGCCAGCAGAGCGGAGGCCTACGAGCAGTACTTC.

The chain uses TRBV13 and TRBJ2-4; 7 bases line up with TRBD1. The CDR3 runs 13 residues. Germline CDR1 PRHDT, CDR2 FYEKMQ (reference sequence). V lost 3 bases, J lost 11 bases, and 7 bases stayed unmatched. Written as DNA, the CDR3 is TGTGCCAGCAGCTTTCCGGGACAGACTGTTCAGTACTTC. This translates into CASSFPGQTVQYF.

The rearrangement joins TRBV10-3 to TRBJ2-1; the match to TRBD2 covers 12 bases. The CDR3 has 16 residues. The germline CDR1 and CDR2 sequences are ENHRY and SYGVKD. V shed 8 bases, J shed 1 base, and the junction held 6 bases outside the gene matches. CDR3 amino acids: CAIRTSGNVSYNEQFF. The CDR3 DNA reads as TGTGCCATCCGGACTAGCGGGAATGTTTCCTACAATGAGCAGTTCTTC.

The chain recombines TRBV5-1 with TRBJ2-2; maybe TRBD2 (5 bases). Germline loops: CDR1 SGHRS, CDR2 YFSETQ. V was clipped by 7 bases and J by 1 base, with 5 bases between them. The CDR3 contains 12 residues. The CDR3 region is CASRENTGELFF. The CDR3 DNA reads TGCGCCAGCCGGGAGAACACCGGGGAGCTGTTTTTT.